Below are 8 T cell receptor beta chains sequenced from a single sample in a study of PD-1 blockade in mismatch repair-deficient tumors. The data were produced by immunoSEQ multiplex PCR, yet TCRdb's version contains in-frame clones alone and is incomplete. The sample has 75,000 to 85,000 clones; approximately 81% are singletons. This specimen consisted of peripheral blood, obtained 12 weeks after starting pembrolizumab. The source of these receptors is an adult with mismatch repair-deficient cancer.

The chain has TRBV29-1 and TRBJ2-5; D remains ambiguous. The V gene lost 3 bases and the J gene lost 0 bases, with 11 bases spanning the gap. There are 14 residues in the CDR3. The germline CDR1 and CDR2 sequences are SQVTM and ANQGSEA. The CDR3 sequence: CSVDDETYQETQYF. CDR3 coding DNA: TGCAGCGTTGACGACGAGACGTACCAAGAGACCCAGTACTTC.

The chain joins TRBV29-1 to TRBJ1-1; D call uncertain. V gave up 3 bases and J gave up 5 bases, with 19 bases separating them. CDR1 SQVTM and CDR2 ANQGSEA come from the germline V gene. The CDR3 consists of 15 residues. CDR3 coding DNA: TGCAGCGTTGAGGAGAAATGGGAGTTAGGAACTGAAGCTTTCTTT. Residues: CSVEEKWELGTEAFF.

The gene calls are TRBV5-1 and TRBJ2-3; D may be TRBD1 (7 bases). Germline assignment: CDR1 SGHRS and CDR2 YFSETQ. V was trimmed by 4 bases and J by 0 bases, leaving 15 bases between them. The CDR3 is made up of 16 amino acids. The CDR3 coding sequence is TGCGCCAGCAGCCTCCAGGGGGGATACAGCACAGATACGCAGTATTTT. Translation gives CASSLQGGYSTDTQYF. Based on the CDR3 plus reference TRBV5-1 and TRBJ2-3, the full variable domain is KAGVTQTPRYLIKTRGQQVTLSCSPISGHRSVSWYQQTPGQGLQFLFEYFSETQRNKGNFPGRFSGRQFSNSRSEMNVSTLELGDSALYLCASSLQGGYSTDTQYFGPGTRLTVL.

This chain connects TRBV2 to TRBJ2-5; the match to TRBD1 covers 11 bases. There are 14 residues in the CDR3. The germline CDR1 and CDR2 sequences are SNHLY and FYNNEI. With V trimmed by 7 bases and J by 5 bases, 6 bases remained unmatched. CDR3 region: CASTRDRGSETQYF. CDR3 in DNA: TGTGCCAGCACTAGGGACAGGGGGTCGGAGACCCAGTACTTC.

The CDR3 is CASLSGAIGYTF. CDR3 bases: TGTGCCAGCCTTTCGGGGGCCATTGGCTACACCTTC. The chain links TRBV6-6 to TRBJ1-2; maybe TRBD1 (6 bases). Germline V gene data show CDR1 as MNHNY and CDR2 as SVGAGI (reference sequence). There are 12 residues in the CDR3. V was trimmed by 8 bases and J by 7 bases, leaving 14 bases between them.

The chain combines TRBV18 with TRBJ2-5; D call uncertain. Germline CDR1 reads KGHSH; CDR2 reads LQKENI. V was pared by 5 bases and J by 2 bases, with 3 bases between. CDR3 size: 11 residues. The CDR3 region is CASSFQETQYF. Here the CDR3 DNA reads TGTGCCAGCTCATTTCAAGAGACCCAGTACTTC.

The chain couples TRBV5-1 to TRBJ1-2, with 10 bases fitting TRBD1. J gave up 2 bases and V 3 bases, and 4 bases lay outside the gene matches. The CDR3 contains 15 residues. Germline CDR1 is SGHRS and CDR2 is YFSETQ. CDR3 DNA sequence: TGCGCCAGCAGCTCTGTGGGACAGGGGAACTATGGCTACACCTTC. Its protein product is CASSSVGQGNYGYTF.

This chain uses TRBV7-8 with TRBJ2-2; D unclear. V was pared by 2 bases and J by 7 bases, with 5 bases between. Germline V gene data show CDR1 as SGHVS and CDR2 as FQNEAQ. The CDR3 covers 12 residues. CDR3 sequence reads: CASSLSVGELFF. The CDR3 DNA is TGTGCCAGCAGCTTATCCGTCGGGGAGCTGTTTTTT.